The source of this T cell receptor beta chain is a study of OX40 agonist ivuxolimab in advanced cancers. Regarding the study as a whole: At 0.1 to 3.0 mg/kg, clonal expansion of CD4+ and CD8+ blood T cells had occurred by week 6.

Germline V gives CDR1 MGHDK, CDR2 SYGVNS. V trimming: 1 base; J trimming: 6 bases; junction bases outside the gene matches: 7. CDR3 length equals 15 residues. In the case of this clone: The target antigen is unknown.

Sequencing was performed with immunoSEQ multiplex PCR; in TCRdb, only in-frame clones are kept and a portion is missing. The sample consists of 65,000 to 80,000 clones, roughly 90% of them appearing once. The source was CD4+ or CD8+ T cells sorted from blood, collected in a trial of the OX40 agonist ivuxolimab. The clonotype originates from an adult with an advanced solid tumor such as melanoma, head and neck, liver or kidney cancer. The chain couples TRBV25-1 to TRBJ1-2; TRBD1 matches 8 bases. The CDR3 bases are TGTGCCAGCAGTGAATGGGGGCAGGGGGCGAATGGCTACACCTTC. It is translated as CASSEWGQGANGYTF.